Following are 3 T cell receptor beta chains from one sample sequenced in a study of low-dose radiotherapy and immunotherapy resistance in tumors. TRAV and TRBV primers primed cDNA for both TCRalpha and TCRbeta. TCRs were amplified for approximately 21 PCR cycles with a constant-region primer and V-primer adapter. One entry per CDR3 protein results from TCRdb running MiXCR on the reads. The sample yields about 91,000 distinct CDR3 sequences, 20% to 25% seen once. The time point denotes: after trial treatment. Treatment reported: LDRT plus nivolumab, ipilimumab, low-dose cyclophosphamide and aspirin (RACIN trial). Specimen: PBMCs, collected after low-dose radiotherapy plus immunotherapy. The source of these receptors is a female donor with ovarian cancer.

This clonotype has only a few counts. The likely explanation is a read error, given a far larger clone one base away. The genes are TRBV6-1 and TRBJ2-1; 8 bases match TRBD2. CDR3 length: 13 amino acids. Germline V gene data show CDR1 as MNHNS and CDR2 as SASEGT. Trimming removed 7 bases from V and 10 bases from J; junction bases left unmatched: 9. In nucleotides, the CDR3 is TGTGCCAGCACTAGCGGGCCTTCCTACGAGCAGTTCTTC. As protein: CASTSGPSYEQFF.

The CDR3 spells CSVEDRSGANVLTF. CDR3 nucleotide sequence: TGCAGCGTTGAGGACAGGTCTGGGGCCAACGTCCTGACTTTC. The chain joins TRBV29-1 to TRBJ2-6, with TRBD1 identical over 7 bases. Germline CDR1 reads SQVTM; CDR2 reads ANQGSEA. The ends lost 3 bases at V and 1 base at J; junction bases unmatched: 0. CDR3 length: 14 residues.

This clonotype was counted at least ten times. J is TRBJ1-5 and V is TRBV12-3 or TRBV12-4; 8 nucleotides align to TRBD1. V was pared by 1 base and J by 0 bases, with 5 bases of the junction left unmatched. The length of the CDR3 is 17 residues. In DNA, the CDR3 is TGTGCCAGCAGTTTAGGGACAGGGAGTAGTAGCAATCAGCCCCAGCATTTT. It translates to CASSLGTGSSSNQPQHF.